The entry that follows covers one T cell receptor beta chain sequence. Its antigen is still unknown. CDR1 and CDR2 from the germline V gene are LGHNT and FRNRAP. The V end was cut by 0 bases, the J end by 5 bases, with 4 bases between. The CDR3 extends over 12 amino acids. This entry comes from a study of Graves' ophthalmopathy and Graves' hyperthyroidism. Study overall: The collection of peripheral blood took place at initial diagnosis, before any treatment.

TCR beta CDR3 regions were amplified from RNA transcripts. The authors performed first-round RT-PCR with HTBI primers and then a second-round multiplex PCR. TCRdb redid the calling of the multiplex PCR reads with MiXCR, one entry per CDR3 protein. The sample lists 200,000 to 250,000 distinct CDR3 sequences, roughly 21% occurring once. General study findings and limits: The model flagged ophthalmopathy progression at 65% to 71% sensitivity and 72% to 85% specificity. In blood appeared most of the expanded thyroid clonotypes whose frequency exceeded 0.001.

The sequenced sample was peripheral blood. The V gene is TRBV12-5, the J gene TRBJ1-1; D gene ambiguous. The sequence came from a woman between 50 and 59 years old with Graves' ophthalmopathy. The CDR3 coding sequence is TGTGCTAGTGGTTTGGTAGGGACTGAAGCTTTCTTT. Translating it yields CASGLVGTEAFF.